Listed here is a single TCR beta chain. Participant age was about 18 to 100 years, and participants resided in about 25 US areas. Cohorts were based on clinical histories the participants reported. This sample stems from a study of blood T cell repertoires in COVID-19. Overall study context: PBMCs, B-cell-depleted T cells, or T cells were the source of the cDNA or gDNA that made up the material.

Generated by immunoSEQ multiplex PCR, the TCRdb table keeps only in-frame clones and is missing some. This sample yields some 260,000 clones, of which about 86% are seen a single time; 3.5% to 5% belongs to the top ten. The sequence came from a man younger than 45 with acute COVID-19. Sequences were obtained from PBMCs or T cells enriched from blood (not recorded which).

For the CDR3, the DNA is TGTGCCAGCAGTGAAGGGCCCGCCAGCGGAAGGTACTTC. Amino acids: CASSEGPASGRYF. J is TRBJ2-4 and V is TRBV6-1, with D possibly matching TRBD2 (5 bases). The ends were cut back, 1 base at V and 15 bases at J, with 16 bases in the middle. The CDR3 covers 13 residues. Per the germline V gene, CDR1 is MNHNS and CDR2 is SASEGT.